This T cell receptor beta chain emerged from a study of identical twins. CDR1 is MNHNY and CDR2 is SVGAGI in the germline V gene (reference sequence). The trim removed 6 bases at V and 0 bases at J, leaving 4 bases unmatched. The CDR3 sequence is 15 residues long. MiXCR was run by TCRdb on the 5' RACE reads, yielding one entry per CDR3 protein. This table holds roughly 1.6 million distinct CDR3 sequences, 25% to 35% found once. The rearrangement links TRBV6-6 to TRBJ2-3; TRBD1 aligns across 9 bases. The receptor was derived from a newborn girl in good health. Sequences were obtained from cord blood. For the CDR3, the DNA is TGTGCCAGCAGGCTCGACAGGGGGAGCACAGATACGCAGTATTTT. Protein: CASRLDRGSTDTQYF.